A selection of T cell receptor beta chains follows, all from one sample in a study of OX40 agonist ivuxolimab in advanced cancers. Sequencing used immunoSEQ multiplex PCR; TCRdb keeps in-frame clones, though not all of them. The sample lists roughly 62,000 clones; around 84% were seen once. The specimen comprised CD4+ or CD8+ T cells sorted from blood, sampled in a trial of the OX40 agonist ivuxolimab. The receptor set was obtained from an adult with an advanced solid tumor such as melanoma, head and neck, liver or kidney cancer. Both conserved end residues are part of each CDR3. A D gene is named only where the DNA matches it firmly. Expanded clones get a size class; other rows say once, few or many, or leave the size out.

j_gene	v_gene	d_gene	abundance	CDR3nt	CDR3aa
TRBJ1-6	TRBV7-2	.	.	TGTGCCAGCAGCTTAGAACGGACAGTTTCACCCCTCCACTTT	CASSLERTVSPLHF
TRBJ1-2	TRBV28	TRBD1	.	TGTGCCAGCAGCCGACAGGGACGGGAAGGCTACACCTTC	CASSRQGREGYTF
TRBJ2-3	TRBV6-1	.	.	TGTGCCAGCAGGGCGGGACCGCATACGCAGTATTTT	CASRAGPHTQYF
TRBJ1-1	TRBV14	.	.	TGTGCCAGCAGCCTAAAGCTGCGAGGGACTGAAGCTTTCTTT	CASSLKLRGTEAFF
TRBJ2-7	TRBV5-1	TRBD1	.	TGCGCCAGCAGCCCCGGGACAGGGCAAGAGCAGTACTTC	CASSPGTGQEQYF
TRBJ1-5	TRBV19	TRBD1	few	TGTGCCAGTACCATCCCCCCCGATTTAGAAAAAAAAGACAGGGGGAGTAAGCCCCAGCATTTT	CASTIPPDLEKKDRGSKPQHF
TRBJ1-6	TRBV4-1	.	.	TGCGCCAGCAGCCCTCGCAGTAACGGAGGGAGAATGGCACCCCTCCACTTT	CASSPRSNGGRMAPLHF
TRBJ2-6	TRBV6-1	TRBD1	.	TGTGCCAGCAGTGGGACAGGGGGCTCTGGGGCCAACGTCCTGACTTTC	CASSGTGGSGANVLTF
TRBJ2-2	TRBV6-1	.	.	TGTGCCAGCAGTGCAAGCGGGAACACCGGGGAGCTGTTTTTT	CASSASGNTGELFF
TRBJ2-3	TRBV7-3	.	.	TGTGCCAGCAGCCACGCGGGGTTCTCAACAGATACGCAGTATTTT	CASSHAGFSTDTQYF
TRBJ2-3	TRBV11-2	TRBD2	.	TGTGCCAGCAGCCCCACAACCCGGGGGGGGATTACGCAGTATTTT	CASSPTTRGGITQYF
TRBJ1-2	TRBV5-1	.	.	TGCGCCAGCAGCTTGGGATCGACGGAGGGCTACACCTTC	CASSLGSTEGYTF
TRBJ1-6	TRBV7-9	.	.	TGTGCCAGCAGCTCTCCTTTCTCACCCCTCCACTTT	CASSSPFSPLHF
TRBJ1-3	TRBV7-2	.	once	TGTGCCAGCAGTCTACAGGGTATGGGAAACACCATATATTTT	CASSLQGMGNTIYF
TRBJ1-5	TRBV19	.	.	TGTGCCAGTAGTATCGGTTTGGGAGGAGGCCAGCCCCAGCATTTT	CASSIGLGGGQPQHF
TRBJ1-2	TRBV5-6	.	.	TGTGCCAGCAGCGGACCGGGCCGTTACTATGGCTACACCTTC	CASSGPGRYYGYTF
TRBJ1-2	TRBV27	TRBD1	.	TGTGCCAGTTCTCTACAGGGGGCGGGGTATGGCTACACCTTC	CASSLQGAGYGYTF
TRBJ1-2	TRBV14	.	.	TGTGCCAGCAGCCAAGAGGCCAGCTATAGCTATGGCTACACCTTC	CASSQEASYSYGYTF
TRBJ2-4	TRBV4-2	TRBD1	.	TGTGCCAGCAGCCACCACTCGGGCGGAACAGGGGAAAACATTCAGTACTTC	CASSHHSGGTGENIQYF
TRBJ2-5	TRBV4-1	TRBD2	.	TGCGCCAGCAGCCAAGAGGGGAGACTAGCGGGGGGGGAGACCCAGTACTTC	CASSQEGRLAGGETQYF
TRBJ1-1	TRBV28	TRBD1	.	TGTGCCAGCAGTCCCCTAGGACAGGGGCGGTACACTGAAGCTTTCTTT	CASSPLGQGRYTEAFF
TRBJ1-4	TRBV5-1	.	.	TGCGCCAGCAGCCCGGTTGGGCCTTCCAAGGGAATTAATGAAAAACTGTTTTTT	CASSPVGPSKGINEKLFF
TRBJ2-5	TRBV5-1	TRBD2	once	TGCGCCAGCAGCGCGGGACTAGCTACGGAGACCCAGTACTTC	CASSAGLATETQYF
TRBJ1-4	TRBV6-5	TRBD1	.	TGTGCCAGCAGCCCTCGGGGACAGGATAATGAAAAACTGTTTTTT	CASSPRGQDNEKLFF
TRBJ2-2	TRBV9	.	.	TGTGCCAGCAGCGTGGAGTCCATGAACACCGGGGAGCTGTTTTTT	CASSVESMNTGELFF
TRBJ1-1	TRBV28	.	.	TGTGCCAGCAGTTTAATTGGGACGGGGACTGAAGCTTTCTTT	CASSLIGTGTEAFF
TRBJ1-5	TRBV6-1	.	.	TGTGCCAGCACCCAGAGGGTATATCAGCCCCAGCATTTT	CASTQRVYQPQHF
TRBJ2-7	TRBV9	.	.	TGTGCCAGCAGCGCCGGCCGGGTAAACTACGAGCAGTACTTC	CASSAGRVNYEQYF
TRBJ1-1	TRBV9	.	.	TGTGCCAGCAGCGTATTCGATTCGCCAGGGACAAGCACTGAAGCTTTCTTT	CASSVFDSPGTSTEAFF
TRBJ2-4	TRBV5-1	TRBD1	.	TGCGCCAGCAGCTTGGACGACAGGGGGCAAGCCAAAAACATTCAGTACTTC	CASSLDDRGQAKNIQYF
TRBJ2-7	TRBV6-1	TRBD1	.	TGTGCCAGCAGCCCCGGGACAGGCTACGAGCAGTACTTC	CASSPGTGYEQYF
TRBJ1-4	TRBV4-3	TRBD1	few	TGCGCCAGCAGCCAGAACAGGGGAGGGAGGGAAAAACTGTTTTTT	CASSQNRGGREKLFF
TRBJ1-5	TRBV6-1	TRBD1	.	TGTGCCAGCATAGACAGGGCAAATCAGCCCCAGCATTTT	CASIDRANQPQHF
TRBJ2-3	TRBV14	TRBD1	.	TGTGCCAGCAGCCTGAATCAGGGGGCCACAGATACGCAGTATTTT	CASSLNQGATDTQYF
TRBJ2-7	TRBV4-2	TRBD1	.	TGTGCCAGCAGCCAGGGACAGGGGACCTACGAGCAGTACTTC	CASSQGQGTYEQYF
TRBJ2-5	TRBV7-2	TRBD2	.	TGTGCCAGCAGCTTAGGGGACTATCAGCAGACCCAGTACTTC	CASSLGDYQQTQYF
TRBJ2-7	TRBV7-8	.	.	TGTGCCAGCAGCTTAGATAGCGAGCAGTACTTC	CASSLDSEQYF
TRBJ1-6	TRBV27	.	.	TGTGCCAGCCGGGGGTTGGGGCCCGGGCTTAATTCACCCCTCCACTTT	CASRGLGPGLNSPLHF
TRBJ2-7	TRBV9	TRBD1	once	TGTGCCAGCAGCGTAGGGATGACAGGGACGGTGGCGGAGCAGTACTTC	CASSVGMTGTVAEQYF
TRBJ2-6	TRBV5-1	.	.	TGCGCCAGCGGGGGGGCCTTACCTGGGGCCAACGTCCTGACTTTC	CASGGALPGANVLTF
TRBJ2-5	TRBV5-1	TRBD2	once	TGCGCCAGCAGCGCGGGGGGCCGGGGAGAGACCCAGTACTTC	CASSAGGRGETQYF
TRBJ2-3	TRBV27	.	.	TGTGCCAGCAGTTTCTCCATAGGGGGTGGGCTCACAGATACGCAGTATTTT	CASSFSIGGGLTDTQYF
TRBJ2-5	TRBV7-2	.	.	TGTGCCAGCAGCTTAGCCCCAGCCGAGACCCAGTACTTC	CASSLAPAETQYF
TRBJ1-5	TRBV19	TRBD1	.	TGTGCCAGTAGTATACGGTCGGGGGGACAGGTTCGGCCCCAGCATTTT	CASSIRSGGQVRPQHF
TRBJ2-2	TRBV7-7	.	.	TGTGCTAGCAGCTTAGATCAGAGAGGGGAGCTGTTTTTT	CASSLDQRGELFF
TRBJ1-2	TRBV18	.	.	TGTGCCAGCTCACCGACAGAAGGTTATGGCTACACCTTC	CASSPTEGYGYTF
TRBJ1-1	TRBV19	.	.	TGTGCCAGTAGTTTACCACAGGGAATGAACACTGAAGCTTTCTTT	CASSLPQGMNTEAFF
TRBJ2-7	TRBV7-6	TRBD1	.	TGTGCCAGCAGCTTTGGGACAGGGACCGAGCAGTACTTC	CASSFGTGTEQYF
TRBJ1-2	TRBV9	TRBD1	.	TGTGCCAGCAGCCCGACCGGGACAGGTTTGGATGGCTACACCTTC	CASSPTGTGLDGYTF
TRBJ1-5	TRBV27	.	.	TGTGCCAGCAGGCGAAATAGCAATCAGCCCCAGCATTTT	CASRRNSNQPQHF
TRBJ1-6	TRBV27	.	.	TGTGCCAGCAGTTTATCCCGGACAGCCCCGAATTCACCCCTCCACTTT	CASSLSRTAPNSPLHF
TRBJ2-3	TRBV15	.	.	TGTGCCACCGCGACCGGCCGGGACCCGAGAAGAGATACGCAGTATTTT	CATATGRDPRRDTQYF
TRBJ2-6	TRBV28	.	.	TGTGCCAGCAGTAGTTCGCGCTCTGGGGCCAACGTCCTGACTTTC	CASSSSRSGANVLTF